Listed below are T cell receptor beta chains from one sample, sequenced in a study of blood T cell repertoires in COVID-19. Libraries were prepared by immunoSEQ multiplex PCR; TCRdb keeps only in-frame clonotypes and omits some of them. Of about 91,000 clones detected, 88% appear once; the ten largest clones hold approximately 4.8%. Sequenced material: peripheral blood. These TCRs come from a woman of 80 years or more with active COVID-19. Each CDR3 is given with its conserved first and last residue. A D gene is named only where the DNA matches it firmly. Clone size appears in some rows only: once, few, many, or a class for an expanded clone.

>TRBV6-2/TRBV6-3|NA|TRBJ2-5|NA
CASSYRVRRETQYF
TGTGCCAGCAGTTATCGGGTTCGGAGGGAGACCCAGTACTTC
>TRBV9|NA|TRBJ2-2|NA
CASSVGGGAPHPGELFF
TGTGCCAGCAGCGTAGGTGGCGGAGCACCGCACCCCGGGGAGCTGTTTTTT
>TRBV10-3|NA|TRBJ2-3|once
CAISGLKSTDTQYF
TGTGCCATCAGTGGCCTAAAGAGCACAGATACGCAGTATTTT
>TRBV5-1|NA|TRBJ2-1|once
CASSLGSMASSYNEQFF
TGCGCCAGCAGCTTGGGTTCGATGGCCAGCTCCTACAATGAGCAGTTCTTC
>TRBV2|NA|TRBJ1-1|NA
CASSEARGGTEAFF
TGTGCCAGCAGTGAAGCGCGCGGGGGCACTGAAGCTTTCTTT
>TRBV9|TRBD1|TRBJ2-1|NA
CASSVGQGWNEQFF
TGTGCCAGCAGCGTAGGACAGGGGTGGAATGAGCAGTTCTTC
>TRBV7-9|NA|TRBJ2-7|NA
CASSLAPSEQYF
TGTGCCAGCAGCTTAGCCCCCTCCGAGCAGTACTTC
>TRBV9|NA|TRBJ1-3|NA
CASSVVGGSGNTIYF
TGTGCCAGCAGCGTTGTCGGGGGCTCTGGAAACACCATATATTTT
>TRBV7-9|TRBD2|TRBJ2-7|few
CASSYAGTRGEQYF
TGTGCCAGCAGCTACGCCGGGACTAGAGGCGAGCAGTACTTC
>TRBV7-3|NA|TRBJ2-2|NA
CASSPTIRGTGELFF
TGTGCCAGCAGCCCAACCATTCGGGGTACCGGGGAGCTGTTTTTT
>TRBV9|NA|TRBJ2-6|NA
CASSSQRSSSGANVLTF
TGTGCCAGCTCATCCCAACGGTCGAGCTCTGGGGCCAACGTCCTGACTTTC
>TRBV11-3|NA|TRBJ2-5|NA
CASSLGREEETQYF
TGTGCCAGCAGCTTAGGCAGGGAGGAAGAGACCCAGTACTTC
>TRBV5-8|NA|TRBJ2-3|NA
CASSYGQSTDTQYF
TGTGCCAGCAGCTACGGACAGAGCACAGATACGCAGTATTTT
>TRBV30|TRBD2|TRBJ2-1|few
CASSSGRCNEQFF
TGTGCCAGTTCTAGCGGGAGGTGTAATGAGCAGTTCTTC
>TRBV19|TRBD1|TRBJ1-5|NA
CASSIVGQGIYSNQPQHF
TGTGCCAGTAGTATAGTCGGACAGGGAATCTATAGCAATCAGCCCCAGCATTTT
>TRBV29-1|TRBD1|TRBJ1-1|NA
CSVTGAGGTEAFF
TGCAGCGTTACAGGGGCGGGGGGCACTGAAGCTTTCTTT
>TRBV9|TRBD2|TRBJ2-5|NA
CASSPRGAGEGETQYF
TGTGCCAGCAGCCCCCGGGGAGCGGGAGAGGGGGAGACCCAGTACTTC
>TRBV7-9|NA|TRBJ1-4|NA
CASSWGGLNEKLFF
TGTGCCAGCAGCTGGGGGGGTTTAAATGAAAAACTGTTTTTT
>TRBV5-1|TRBD2|TRBJ2-7|NA
CASSLIGTSGPYEQYF
TGCGCCAGCAGCTTGATTGGGACTAGCGGACCCTACGAGCAGTACTTC
>TRBV3-1/TRBV3-2|TRBD2|TRBJ2-7|NA
CASSRTSATYEQYF
TGTGCCAGCAGCCGGACTAGCGCTACCTACGAGCAGTACTTC
>TRBV5-4|TRBD2|TRBJ2-3|once
CASSQREGTDTQYF
TGTGCCAGCAGCCAGCGGGAGGGCACGGATACGCAGTATTTT
>TRBV4-3|TRBD1|TRBJ2-5|NA
CASSQDERTGGLETQYF
TGCGCCAGCAGCCAAGATGAAAGGACAGGGGGCCTCGAGACCCAGTACTTC